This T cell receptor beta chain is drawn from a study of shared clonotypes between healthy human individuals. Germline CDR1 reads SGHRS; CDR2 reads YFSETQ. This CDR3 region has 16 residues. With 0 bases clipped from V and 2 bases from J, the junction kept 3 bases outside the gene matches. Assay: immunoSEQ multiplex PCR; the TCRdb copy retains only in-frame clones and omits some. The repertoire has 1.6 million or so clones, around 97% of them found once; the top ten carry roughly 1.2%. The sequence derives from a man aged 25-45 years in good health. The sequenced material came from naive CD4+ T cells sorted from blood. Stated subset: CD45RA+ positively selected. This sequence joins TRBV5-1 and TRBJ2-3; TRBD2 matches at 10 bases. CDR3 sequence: CASSLEAGGPTDTQYF. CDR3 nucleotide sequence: TGCGCCAGCAGCTTGGAAGCGGGAGGGCCCACAGATACGCAGTATTTT.